The 10 T cell receptor beta chains presented below share a single source sample, sequenced in a study of cytomegalovirus exposure and HLA in healthy donors. 60 Vbeta and 13 Jbeta primers were used in PCR. Generated by immunoSEQ multiplex PCR, the TCRdb table keeps only in-frame clones and is missing some. The data contain about 160,000 clones, 87% of them singletons. Sequencing input: PBMCs. The source of these receptors is a woman in her 30s in good health and CMV-seronegative.

The rearrangement joins TRBV18 to TRBJ1-4; a possible D gene is TRBD1 (5 bases). Looked up from germline, CDR1 is KGHSH and CDR2 is LQKENI. V lost 4 bases and J 0 bases, leaving 12 bases between the germline ends. CDR3 length equals 16 residues. CDR3 sequence reads: CASSLSAGATNEKLFF. The DNA for the CDR3 is TGTGCCAGCTCACTCTCCGCGGGGGCAACTAATGAAAAACTGTTTTTT.

The J gene is TRBJ1-4, the V gene TRBV18; D gene ambiguous. There are 13 residues in the CDR3. CDR1 is KGHSH and CDR2 is LQKENI in the germline V gene. Trimming removed 2 bases at V and 5 bases at J, with 6 bases between. The CDR3 nucleotides are TGTGCCAGCTCACCAGGACTAAATGAAAAACTGTTTTTT. Residues: CASSPGLNEKLFF.

In DNA form, the CDR3 reads TGTGCCAGCAGCGTTTCTAAATTCTCCTACAATGAGCAGTTCTTC. It codes for CASSVSKFSYNEQFF. The chain recombines TRBV9 with TRBJ2-1, with D hard to call. Germline V gene data show CDR1 as SGDLS and CDR2 as YYNGEE. This CDR3 has 15 residues. Trimming cost V 2 bases and J 0 bases, with 9 bases left between them.

J is TRBJ2-5 and V is TRBV5-1; D is perhaps TRBD1 (5 bases). The ends were cut back, 3 bases at V and 4 bases at J, with 16 bases in the middle. From germline, CDR1 is SGHRS and CDR2 YFSETQ. CDR3 length: 15 residues. The CDR3 region is CASSSAARVVETQYF. CDR3 coding DNA: TGCGCCAGCAGCTCCGCCGCCAGGGTGGTAGAGACCCAGTACTTC.

The chain couples TRBV19 to TRBJ1-6, with 7 bases that match TRBD1. Germline V gene data show CDR1 as LNHDA and CDR2 as SQIVND (reference sequence). J lost 2 bases, V lost 6 bases, and 4 bases had no gene match. The CDR3 has 15 amino acids. CDR3 in amino acids: CASSPGGTYNSPLHF. The CDR3 DNA sequence: TGTGCCAGTAGCCCAGGGGGGACCTATAATTCACCCCTCCACTTT.

The chain uses TRBV5-6 and TRBJ2-5; a weak D match, TRBD2 (5 bases). TRBJ2-7 explains the end of the DNA better; the J call may be wrong. The germline V gene has CDR1 SGHDT and CDR2 YYEEEE. The CDR3 has 13 amino acids. CDR3 protein: CASSLAGFYEQYF. The CDR3 nucleotides are TGTGCCAGCAGCTTGGCGGGATTCTACGAGCAGTACTTC.

The genes are TRBV6-1 and TRBJ2-7, with a weak D call TRBD1 (5 bases). Germline CDR1 MNHNS, CDR2 SASEGT. V gave up 2 bases and J gave up 2 bases, with 13 bases separating them. This CDR3 has 15 amino acids. CDR3 amino acids: CASSERRTRTYEQYF. The CDR3 DNA reads TGTGCCAGCAGTGAAAGGCGGACACGGACCTACGAGCAGTACTTC.

CDR3: CASSLGTSYEQYF. The CDR3 bases are TGTGCCAGCAGCTTAGGGACTAGCTACGAGCAGTACTTC. The genes are TRBV11-2 and TRBJ2-7; 7 nucleotides align to TRBD2. Germline V gives CDR1 SGHAT, CDR2 FQNNGV. V lost 1 base, J lost 3 bases, and 0 bases stayed unmatched. The CDR3 is 13 residues long.

This clone was detected once. J is TRBJ2-3 and V is TRBV5-1; the D gene is possibly TRBD1 (6 bases). V shed 0 bases and J shed 2 bases, with 13 bases lying between them. The CDR3 totals 16 residues. CDR1 and CDR2 from the germline V gene are SGHRS and YFSETQ. Here the CDR3 reads CASSLGRQVDTDTQYF. The CDR3 nucleotides are TGCGCCAGCAGCTTGGGTAGACAGGTCGACACAGATACGCAGTATTTT.

The chain joins TRBV19 to TRBJ2-1; 7 nucleotides match TRBD2. The CDR3 totals 16 residues. The V gene end was trimmed by 7 bases and the J gene end by 2 bases; junction bases not matched to a gene: 11. Per germline, CDR1 LNHDA and CDR2 SQIVND (reference sequence). The CDR3: CASTGRTAGAYNEQFF. The DNA for the CDR3 is TGTGCCAGTACTGGCCGGACGGCGGGGGCCTACAATGAGCAGTTCTTC.